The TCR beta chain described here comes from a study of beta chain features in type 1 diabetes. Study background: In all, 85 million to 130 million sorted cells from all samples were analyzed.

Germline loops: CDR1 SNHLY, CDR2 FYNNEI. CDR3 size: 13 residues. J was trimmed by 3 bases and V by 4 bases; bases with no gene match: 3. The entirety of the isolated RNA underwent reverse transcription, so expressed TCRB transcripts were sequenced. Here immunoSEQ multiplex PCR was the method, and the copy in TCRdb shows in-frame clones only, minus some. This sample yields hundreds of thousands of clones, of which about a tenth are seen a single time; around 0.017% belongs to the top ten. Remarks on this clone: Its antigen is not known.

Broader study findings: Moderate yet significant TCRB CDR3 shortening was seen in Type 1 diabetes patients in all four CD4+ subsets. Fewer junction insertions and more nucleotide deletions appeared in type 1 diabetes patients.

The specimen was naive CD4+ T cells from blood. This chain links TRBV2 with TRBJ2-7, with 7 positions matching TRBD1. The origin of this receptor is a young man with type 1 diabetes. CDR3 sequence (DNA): TGTGCCAGCAGTGTGACAGGGAGCTACGAGCAGTACTTC. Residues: CASSVTGSYEQYF.